Shown below are 22 T cell receptor beta chains from a single sample sequenced in a study of shared clonotypes between healthy human individuals. Here immunoSEQ multiplex PCR was the method, and the copy in TCRdb shows in-frame clones only, minus some. This sample has roughly 2.1 million clones, with more than 85% found just once. It was CD45RO-negative cells, positively selected for CCR7, that made up naive CD8 cells, with terminally differentiated effector memory CD45RA+ cells excluded. Sequencing was done on a sample of naive CD8+ T cells from PBMCs. These receptors originate from a man younger than 35 in good health. Some clones in this sample may be carry-over from other donors' samples.

The V gene is TRBV6-1, the J gene TRBJ2-1, with 8 nucleotides matching TRBD1. The CDR3 consists of 15 residues. Germline loops: CDR1 MNHNS, CDR2 SASEGT. Trimming at V came to 0 bases and at J to 8 bases, leaving 6 bases not matched to a gene. CDR3 amino acids: CASSEATGGIDEQFF. CDR3 bases: TGTGCCAGCAGTGAAGCCACAGGGGGAATCGATGAGCAGTTCTTC.

The gene calls are TRBV7-2 and TRBJ2-7, with a possible D match to TRBD1 (5 bases). Per the germline V gene, CDR1 is SGHTA and CDR2 is FQGNSA. V lost 4 bases, J lost 1 base, and 11 bases lay in between. This CDR3 region has 14 residues. The CDR3 nucleotides are TGTGCCAGCAGCTCCTTGGGGCTATCCTACGAGCAGTACTTC. This sequence encodes CASSSLGLSYEQYF.

The chain combines TRBV6-5 with TRBJ2-5, with TRBD2 matching 9 bases. The CDR3 contains 15 residues. CDR1 is MNHEY and CDR2 is SVGAGI in the germline V gene. The V gene end was trimmed by 2 bases and the J gene end by 7 bases; junction bases not matched to a gene: 8. The CDR3 region is CASSYVAGVFGTQYF. CDR3 coding DNA: TGTGCCAGCAGTTACGTAGCGGGGGTCTTCGGGACCCAGTACTTC.

Written as DNA, the CDR3 is TGTGCCAGCAGTGAAGGTGTGGGGGGCCTGATCAATCAGCCCCAGCATTTT. Its protein is CASSEGVGGLINQPQHF. This chain connects TRBV6-1 to TRBJ1-5, with TRBD1 as a possible D gene (6 bases). Germline V gene sequence: CDR1 MNHNS, CDR2 SASEGT. The CDR3 sequence is 17 residues long. V lost 1 base to trimming and J lost 3 bases, with 16 bases between them.

The chain uses TRBV5-5 and TRBJ2-1, with TRBD1 matching over 7 bases. CDR1 is SGHKS, CDR2 YYEKEE, per germline (reference sequence). Trimming at V came to 4 bases and at J to 2 bases, leaving 6 bases not matched to a gene. There are 15 residues in the CDR3. The CDR3 spells CASSNDRAAYNEQFF. CDR3 bases: TGTGCCAGCAGCAACGACAGGGCCGCCTACAATGAGCAGTTCTTC.

The chain links TRBV19 to TRBJ1-5, with D possibly TRBD1 on 6 matching bases. Trimming left V 5 bases short and J 6 bases short, with 11 bases between. Per the germline V gene, CDR1 is LNHDA and CDR2 is SQIVND (reference sequence). This CDR3 is 13 amino acids long. CDR3 in DNA: TGTGCCAGTAGTCAGGAGGGGGGTCAGCCCCAGCATTTT. Encoded protein: CASSQEGGQPQHF.

The chain recombines TRBV4-1 with TRBJ2-1; perhaps TRBD1 as D (6 bases). This CDR3 comprises 18 residues. CDR1 is MGHRA, CDR2 YSYEKL, per germline. V shed 0 bases and J shed 9 bases, with 24 bases lying between them. The CDR3 DNA reads as TGCGCCAGCAGCCAAGATTCCACTTTTGGGGGCCGTCCGGGTGAGCAGTTCTTC. Translation: CASSQDSTFGGRPGEQFF.

In this sample, this clone turned up once. V and J are TRBV7-3 and TRBJ2-1; D is undetermined. The germline V gene encodes CDR1 SGHTA and CDR2 FQGTGA. The CDR3 length is 16 residues. V was clipped by 0 bases and J by 4 bases, with 13 bases between them. The CDR3 is CASSLTPQSLYNEQFF. The CDR3 nucleotides are TGTGCCAGCAGCTTAACCCCACAGTCGCTATACAATGAGCAGTTCTTC.

The V gene is TRBV9, the J gene TRBJ2-4; TRBD1 or TRBD2 may be the D gene (5 bases each). Trimming cost V 0 bases and J 9 bases, with 13 bases left between them. The CDR3 runs to 14 residues. Germline V gene data show CDR1 as SGDLS and CDR2 as YYNGEE. Here the CDR3 reads CASSVAQEVRIQYF. The CDR3 DNA reads as TGTGCCAGCAGCGTAGCACAGGAGGTACGCATTCAGTACTTC. The full variable domain, its missing parts supplied by reference TRBV9 and TRBJ2-4, is DSGVTQTPKHLITATGQRVTLRCSPRSGDLSVYWYQQSLDQGLQFLIQYYNGEERAKGNILERFSAQQFPDLHSELNLSSLELGDSALYFCASSVAQEVRIQYFGAGTRLSVL.

V usage is TRBV12-5 and J usage is TRBJ2-2; D ambiguous. The CDR3 runs 13 residues. V shed 6 bases and J shed 5 bases, with 10 bases lying between them. CDR1 is LGHNT and CDR2 is FRNRAP in the germline V gene. The CDR3 is CASGQTWTGELFF. CDR3 nucleotides: TGTGCTAGTGGCCAAACCTGGACCGGGGAGCTGTTTTTT.

V and J are TRBV5-6 and TRBJ2-7; D tentatively reads TRBD1 or TRBD2 (5 bases each). Germline CDR1 is SGHDT and CDR2 is YYEEEE. CDR3 length: 12 amino acids. The V gene lost 3 bases and the J gene lost 5 bases, with 9 bases spanning the gap. CDR3 region: CASSWGWNEQYF. CDR3 DNA sequence: TGTGCCAGCAGCTGGGGGTGGAACGAGCAGTACTTC.

The chain recombines TRBV9 with TRBJ2-6; 9 bases align to TRBD2. The V and J ends lost 1 base and 4 bases, in that order; junction bases with no gene match: 24. The CDR3 covers 23 residues. Per the germline V gene, CDR1 is SGDLS and CDR2 is YYNGEE. The CDR3 loop is CASSVSLNRWASGEARGANVLTF. The CDR3 coding sequence is TGTGCCAGCAGCGTATCACTGAACCGATGGGCTAGCGGGGAGGCGCGGGGGGCCAACGTCCTGACTTTC.

This clone was seen a handful of times. This chain links TRBV5-4 with TRBJ2-2, with no clear D. Per germline, CDR1 SGHNT and CDR2 YYREEE (reference sequence). Trimming pared 4 bases from V and 6 bases from J, leaving 7 bases between. This CDR3 is 12 amino acids long. CDR3 sequence (DNA): TGTGCCAGCAGCCGCTTACCCGGGGAGCTGTTTTTT. Translated, it gives CASSRLPGELFF. Based on the CDR3 plus reference TRBV5-4 and TRBJ2-2, the full variable domain is ETGVTQSPTHLIKTRGQQVTLRCSSQSGHNTVSWYQQALGQGPQFIFQYYREEENGRGNFPPRFSGLQFPNYSSELNVNALELDDSALYLCASSRLPGELFFGEGSRLTVL.

This clone was seen a few times. J is TRBJ1-2 and V is TRBV6-1, with 7 bases that match TRBD1. V lost 6 bases, J lost 4 bases, and 8 bases stayed unmatched. Germline CDR1 and CDR2: MNHNS and SASEGT. The CDR3 has 14 amino acids. Here the CDR3 DNA reads TGTGCCAGCAGGCCGGGACAGACCGTCTATGGCTACACCTTC. Its protein is CASRPGQTVYGYTF.

The gene calls are TRBV19 and TRBJ1-1, with no clear D. There are 15 residues in the CDR3. Per the germline V gene, CDR1 is LNHDA and CDR2 is SQIVND (reference sequence). The V end lost 4 bases, the J end lost 5 bases, and 17 bases lay between the germline ends. As DNA, the CDR3 is TGTGCCAGTAGTACCCGGGCCCCGAGAGGGACTGAAGCTTTCTTT. Residues: CASSTRAPRGTEAFF.

The gene calls are TRBV6-4 and TRBJ2-1, with 7 bases lining up with TRBD2. J lost 10 bases, V lost 4 bases, and 13 bases had no gene match. The CDR3 covers 15 residues. Germline V CDR1 and CDR2: MRHNA, SNTAGT. CDR3 nucleotide sequence: TGTGCCAGCAGTGTTACGGTTGGGGGGACTAACGAGCAGTTCTTC. It specifies CASSVTVGGTNEQFF.

The rearrangement joins TRBV11-2 to TRBJ2-3; 9 bases agree with TRBD1. CDR1 is SGHAT, CDR2 FQNNGV, per germline. V gave up 1 base and J gave up 4 bases; unmatched junction bases: 6. The CDR3 runs 16 residues. The CDR3 nucleotides are TGTGCCAGCAGCTTAGGGGTGGACAGGGGAGCAGATACGCAGTATTTT. Residues: CASSLGVDRGADTQYF.

The chain has TRBV7-8 and TRBJ1-2; D ambiguous. This CDR3 contains 14 residues. CDR1 is SGHVS, CDR2 FQNEAQ, per germline. The germline V and J ends were trimmed by 5 bases and 8 bases, with 18 bases remaining between them. The chain's CDR3 is CASSPTIPEGGYTF. In nucleotides, the CDR3 is TGTGCCAGCAGCCCTACCATCCCTGAAGGGGGCTACACCTTC.

The chain is built from TRBV6-5 and TRBJ2-1; the match to TRBD2 covers 9 bases. This CDR3 is 15 amino acids long. From germline, CDR1 is MNHEY and CDR2 SVGAGI. V trimming: 6 bases; J trimming: 4 bases; junction bases outside the gene matches: 7. The CDR3 region is CASRSGREGYNEQFF. CDR3 nucleotide sequence: TGTGCCAGCAGATCCGGGCGGGAGGGGTACAATGAGCAGTTCTTC.

The rearrangement links TRBV28 to TRBJ1-4; no clear D. V lost 4 bases and J lost 5, with 17 bases in between. This CDR3 contains 16 residues. In germline, CDR1 is MDHEN, CDR2 SYDVKM. The CDR3, as DNA: TGTGCCAGCAGTTCCCCCGGGTCTCCGATAAATGAAAAACTGTTTTTT. This codes for CASSSPGSPINEKLFF.

The chain links TRBV7-8 to TRBJ2-1; 9 bases align to TRBD2. The CDR3 contains 16 residues. V was clipped by 4 bases and J by 10 bases; unmatched bases: 14. Looked up from germline, CDR1 is SGHVS and CDR2 is FQNEAQ. The CDR3 coding sequence is TGTGCCAGCAGCTGGCCAACCGGGACTAGCCTAAGCGAGCAGTTCTTC. Translation gives CASSWPTGTSLSEQFF.

The chain has TRBV28 and TRBJ1-3; D gene ambiguous. CDR1 and CDR2 (germline): MDHEN, SYDVKM. Trimming left V 5 bases short and J 1 base short, with 9 bases between. This CDR3 is built from 14 residues. CDR3 sequence reads: CASSAENSGNTIYF. The CDR3, as DNA: TGTGCCAGCAGTGCAGAGAATTCTGGAAACACCATATATTTT. Full variable domain (remainder filled in from reference TRBV28 and TRBJ1-3): DVKVTQSSRYLVKRTGEKVFLECVQDMDHENMFWYRQDPGLGLRLIYFSYDVKMKEKGDIPEGYSVSREKKERFSLILESASTNQTSMYLCASSAENSGNTIYFGEGSWLTVV.